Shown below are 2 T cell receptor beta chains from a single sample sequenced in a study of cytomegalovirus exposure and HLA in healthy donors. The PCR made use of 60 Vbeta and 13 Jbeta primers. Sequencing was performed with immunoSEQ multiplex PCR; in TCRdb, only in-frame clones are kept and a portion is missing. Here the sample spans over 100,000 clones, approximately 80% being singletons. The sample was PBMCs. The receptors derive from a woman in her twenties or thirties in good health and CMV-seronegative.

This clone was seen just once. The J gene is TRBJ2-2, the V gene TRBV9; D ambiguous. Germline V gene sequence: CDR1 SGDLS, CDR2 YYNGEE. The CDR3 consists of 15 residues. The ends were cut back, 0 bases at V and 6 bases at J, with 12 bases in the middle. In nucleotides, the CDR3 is TGTGCCAGCAGCGTAGGGGCCCTCAAGCCCGGGGAGCTGTTTTTT. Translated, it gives CASSVGALKPGELFF.

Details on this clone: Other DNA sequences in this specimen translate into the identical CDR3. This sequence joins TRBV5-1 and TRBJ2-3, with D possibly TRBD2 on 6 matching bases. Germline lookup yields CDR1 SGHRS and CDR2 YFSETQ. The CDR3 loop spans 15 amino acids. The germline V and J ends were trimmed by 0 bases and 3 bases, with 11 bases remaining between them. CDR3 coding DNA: TGCGCCAGCAGCTTGGCGGGAGTGGGAACAGATACGCAGTATTTT. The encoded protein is CASSLAGVGTDTQYF.